The TCR beta chain under discussion was sequenced for a study of shared clonotypes between healthy human individuals. Study-level background: Aged between 18 and 49, the donors were a couple of women and a few men. Study findings and constraints: It was expected that sequencing depth would affect clonotype sharing among donors.

Note on this clone: What it recognizes is unknown. Other nucleotide sequences in the sample specify the same CDR3.

The V end lost 0 bases, the J end lost 4 bases, and 10 bases lay between the germline ends. Per germline, CDR1 SGHNT and CDR2 YYREEE (reference sequence). The CDR3 loop spans 14 amino acids. Sequenced by immunoSEQ multiplex PCR; TCRdb stores in-frame clones only, minus some. Of about 1.1 million clones in the sample, about 72% were seen once. This chain links TRBV5-4 with TRBJ1-2; D uncertain. This sequence was found in a man between 18 and 29 years old in good health. Some clones in this sample may be carry-over from other donors' samples. Material for sequencing was memory CD4+ T cells from PBMCs. This sample's subset: CD45RA-negative fraction. The CDR3 DNA is TGTGCCAGCAGCTTGGCGTCAGTTGGCTATGGCTACACCTTC. It translates to CASSLASVGYGYTF.